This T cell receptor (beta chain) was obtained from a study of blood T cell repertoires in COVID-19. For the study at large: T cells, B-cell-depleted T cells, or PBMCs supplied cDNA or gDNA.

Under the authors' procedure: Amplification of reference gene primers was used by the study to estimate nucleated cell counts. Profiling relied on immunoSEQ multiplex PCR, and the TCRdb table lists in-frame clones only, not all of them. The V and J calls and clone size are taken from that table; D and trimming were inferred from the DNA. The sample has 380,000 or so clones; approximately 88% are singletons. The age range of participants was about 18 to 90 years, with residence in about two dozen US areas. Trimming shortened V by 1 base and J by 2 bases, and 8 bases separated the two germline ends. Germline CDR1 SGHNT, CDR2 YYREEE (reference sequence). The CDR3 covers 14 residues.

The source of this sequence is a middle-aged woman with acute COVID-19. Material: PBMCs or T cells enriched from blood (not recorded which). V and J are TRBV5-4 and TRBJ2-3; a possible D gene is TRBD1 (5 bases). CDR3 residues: CASSLKGSTDTQYF. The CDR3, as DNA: TGTGCCAGCAGCTTGAAGGGGTCCACAGATACGCAGTATTTT.